This T cell receptor (beta chain) was documented in a study of technical replicates of blood from several donors. Data came from immunoSEQ multiplex PCR; TCRdb stores just in-frame clones and leaves some out. Of more than 65,000 clones listed, roughly 95% are singletons. Between the trimmed V and J ends, which lost 1 base and 7 bases, there was a span of 8 bases. The germline CDR1 and CDR2 sequences are SGHRS and YFSETQ. The CDR3 spans 12 residues. V gene TRBV5-1 combines with J gene TRBJ1-2; D is unresolved. The receptor was derived from a human donor in good health. The sequencing sample was made of T cells isolated from PBMCs. The DNA of the CDR3 is TGCGCCAGCAGCTTGAGGCAGGCTGGCTACACCTTC. Its protein is CASSLRQAGYTF.